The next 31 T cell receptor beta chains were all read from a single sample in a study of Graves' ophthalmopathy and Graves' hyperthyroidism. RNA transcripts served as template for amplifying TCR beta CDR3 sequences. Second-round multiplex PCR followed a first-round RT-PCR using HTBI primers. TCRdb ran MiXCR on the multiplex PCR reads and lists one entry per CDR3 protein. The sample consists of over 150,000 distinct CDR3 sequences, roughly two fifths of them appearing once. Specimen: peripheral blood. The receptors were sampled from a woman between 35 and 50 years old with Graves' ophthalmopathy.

CDR3 bases: TGTGCCAGCAGTCCACAGGGGAGTCGACTCTCACCCCTCCACTTT. Its protein product is CASSPQGSRLSPLHF. The gene calls are TRBV12-3 or TRBV12-4 and TRBJ1-6, with TRBD1 matching 7 bases. The CDR3 extends over 15 amino acids. Unmatched junction bases numbered 11, after V lost 5 bases and J lost 10 bases.

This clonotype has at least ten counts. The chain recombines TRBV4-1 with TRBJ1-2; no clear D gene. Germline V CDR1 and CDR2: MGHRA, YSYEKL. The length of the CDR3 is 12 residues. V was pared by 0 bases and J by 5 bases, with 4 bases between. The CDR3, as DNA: TGCGCCAGCAGCCAAGACCAGTATGGCTACACCTTC. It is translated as CASSQDQYGYTF.

CDR3 in amino acids: CASSSLRLGPNSPLHF. CDR3 nucleotides: TGTGCCAGCAGCTCGCTAAGGTTAGGGCCTAATTCACCCCTCCACTTT. This rearrangement joins TRBV11-2 to TRBJ1-6; no definite D call. Trimming removed 4 bases from V and 6 bases from J, with 16 bases in between. Germline loops: CDR1 SGHAT, CDR2 FQNNGV. The CDR3 length is 16 residues.

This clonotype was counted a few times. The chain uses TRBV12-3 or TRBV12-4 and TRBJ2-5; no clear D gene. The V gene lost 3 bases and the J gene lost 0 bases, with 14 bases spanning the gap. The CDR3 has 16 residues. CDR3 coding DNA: TGTGCCAGCAGTTTTTCTTGGGGAAACCACCAAGAGACCCAGTACTTC. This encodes CASSFSWGNHQETQYF.

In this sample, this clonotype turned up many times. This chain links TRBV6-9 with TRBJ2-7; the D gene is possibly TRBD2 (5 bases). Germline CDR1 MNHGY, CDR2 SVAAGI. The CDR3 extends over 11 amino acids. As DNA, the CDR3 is TGTAGCGGTGATATCTCCTACGAGCAGTACTTC. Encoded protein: CSGDISYEQYF.

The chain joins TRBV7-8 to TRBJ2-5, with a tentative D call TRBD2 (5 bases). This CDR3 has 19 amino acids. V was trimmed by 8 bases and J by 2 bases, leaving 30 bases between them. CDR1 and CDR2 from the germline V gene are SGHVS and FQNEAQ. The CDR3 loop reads CASPPSGKMEGRAQETQYF. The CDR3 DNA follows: TGTGCCAGCCCCCCCTCCGGCAAAATGGAAGGGCGGGCGCAAGAGACCCAGTACTTC.

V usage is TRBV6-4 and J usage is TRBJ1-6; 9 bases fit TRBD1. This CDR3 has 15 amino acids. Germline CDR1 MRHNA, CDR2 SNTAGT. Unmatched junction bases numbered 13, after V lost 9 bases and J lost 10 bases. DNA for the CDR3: TGTGCCAGTAGATACAGGGACAGGGCAGAATCACCCCTCCACTTT. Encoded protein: CASRYRDRAESPLHF.

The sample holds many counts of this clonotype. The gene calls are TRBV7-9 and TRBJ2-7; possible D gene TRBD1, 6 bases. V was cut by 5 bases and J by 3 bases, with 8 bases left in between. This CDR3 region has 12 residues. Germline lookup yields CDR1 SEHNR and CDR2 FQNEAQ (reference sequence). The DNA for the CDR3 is TGTGCCAGCAGCCGACAGGACTACGAGCAGTACTTC. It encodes CASSRQDYEQYF. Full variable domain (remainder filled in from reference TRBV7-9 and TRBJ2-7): DTGVSQNPRHKITKRGQNVTFRCDPISEHNRLYWYRQTLGQGPEFLTYFQNEAQLEKSRLLSDRFSAERPKGSFSTLEIQRTEQGDSAMYLCASSRQDYEQYFGPGTRLTVT.

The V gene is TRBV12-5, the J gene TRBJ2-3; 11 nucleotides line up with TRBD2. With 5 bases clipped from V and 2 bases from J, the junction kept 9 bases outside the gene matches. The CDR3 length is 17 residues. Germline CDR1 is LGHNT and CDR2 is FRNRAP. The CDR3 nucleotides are TGTGCTAGTGGTGGTCCAACTAGCGGGAGATTCACAGATACGCAGTATTTT. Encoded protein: CASGGPTSGRFTDTQYF. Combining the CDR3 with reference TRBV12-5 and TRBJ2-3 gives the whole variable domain DARVTQTPRHKVTEMGQEVTMRCQPILGHNTVFWYRQTMMQGLELLAYFRNRAPLDDSGMPKDRFSAEMPDATLATLKIQPSEPRDSAVYFCASGGPTSGRFTDTQYFGPGTRLTVL.

CDR3 nucleotide sequence: TGTGCCAGCAGCCAACCCACACCCAGCGGGAGGACCTACGAGCAGTACTTC. This sequence encodes CASSQPTPSGRTYEQYF. The chain combines TRBV6-1 with TRBJ2-7, with 9 bases lining up with TRBD2. Trimming cost V 6 bases and J 2 bases; bases outside gene matches: 14. Germline CDR1 reads MNHNS; CDR2 reads SASEGT. The CDR3 spans 17 residues.

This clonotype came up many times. The CDR3 region is CAISETGPNTEAFF. Written as DNA, the CDR3 is TGTGCCATCAGTGAGACAGGGCCAAACACTGAAGCTTTCTTT. V usage is TRBV10-3 and J usage is TRBJ1-1; weak D call: TRBD1 (6 bases). The CDR3 extends over 14 amino acids. V was clipped by 2 bases and J by 2 bases, with 9 bases between them. Germline V lookup: CDR1 ENHRY, CDR2 SYGVKD.

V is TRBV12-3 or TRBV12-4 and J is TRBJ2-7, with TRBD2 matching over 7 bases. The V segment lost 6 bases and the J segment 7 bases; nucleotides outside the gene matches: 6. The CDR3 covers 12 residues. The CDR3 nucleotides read TGTGCCAGCAGCCCGCGACTAGCAGAGCAGTACTTC. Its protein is CASSPRLAEQYF.

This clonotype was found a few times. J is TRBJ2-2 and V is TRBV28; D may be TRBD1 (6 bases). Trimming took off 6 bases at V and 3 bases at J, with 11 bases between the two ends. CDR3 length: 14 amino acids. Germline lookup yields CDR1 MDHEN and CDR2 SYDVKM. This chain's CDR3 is CASRDSWDTGELFF. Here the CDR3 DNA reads TGTGCCAGCAGGGACAGTTGGGACACCGGGGAGCTGTTTTTT. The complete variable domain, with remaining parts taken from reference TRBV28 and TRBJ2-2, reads DVKVTQSSRYLVKRTGEKVFLECVQDMDHENMFWYRQDPGLGLRLIYFSYDVKMKEKGDIPEGYSVSREKKERFSLILESASTNQTSMYLCASRDSWDTGELFFGEGSRLTVL.

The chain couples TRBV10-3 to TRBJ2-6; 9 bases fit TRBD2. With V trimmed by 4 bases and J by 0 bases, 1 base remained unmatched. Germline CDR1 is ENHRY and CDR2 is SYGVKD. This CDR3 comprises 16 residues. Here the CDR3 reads CAISGLADSGANVLTF. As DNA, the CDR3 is TGTGCCATCAGTGGACTAGCGGACTCTGGGGCCAACGTCCTGACTTTC.

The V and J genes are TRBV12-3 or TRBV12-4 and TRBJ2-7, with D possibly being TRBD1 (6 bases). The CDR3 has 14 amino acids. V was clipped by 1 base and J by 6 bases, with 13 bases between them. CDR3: CASSLDEVGGEQYF. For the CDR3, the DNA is TGTGCCAGCAGTTTAGATGAGGTAGGGGGCGAGCAGTACTTC.

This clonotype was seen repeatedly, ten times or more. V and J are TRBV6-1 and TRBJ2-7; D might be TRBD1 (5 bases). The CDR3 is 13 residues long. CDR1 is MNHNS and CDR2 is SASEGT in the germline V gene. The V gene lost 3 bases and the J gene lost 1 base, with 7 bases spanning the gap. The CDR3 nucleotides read TGTGCCAGCAGTGACAGGGATTCCTACGAGCAGTACTTC. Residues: CASSDRDSYEQYF.

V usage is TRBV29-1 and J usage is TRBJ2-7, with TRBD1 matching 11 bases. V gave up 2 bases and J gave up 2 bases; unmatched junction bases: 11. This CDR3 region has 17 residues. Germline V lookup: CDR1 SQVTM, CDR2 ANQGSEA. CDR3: CSVEPGDRDRGTYEQYF. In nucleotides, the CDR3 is TGCAGCGTTGAACCGGGGGACCGGGACAGGGGGACCTACGAGCAGTACTTC.

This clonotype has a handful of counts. This chain's CDR3 is CASRQPGTGGLTEAFF. Here the CDR3 DNA reads TGTGCCAGCAGACAGCCCGGGACAGGGGGCCTCACTGAAGCTTTCTTT. The rearrangement links TRBV6-2 or TRBV6-3 to TRBJ1-1; TRBD1 matches 12 bases. The CDR3 totals 16 residues. V gave up 6 bases and J gave up 4 bases; unmatched junction bases: 9. Looked up from germline, CDR1 is MNHEY and CDR2 is SVGEGT.

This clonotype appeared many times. CDR3 DNA sequence: TGCGCCAGCAGTGAGTCAGGGGCCAAAAACATTCAGTACTTC. It encodes CASSESGAKNIQYF. The chain recombines TRBV10-1 with TRBJ2-4; D gene uncertain. From germline, CDR1 is WNHNN and CDR2 SYGVQD (reference sequence). Trimming removed 0 bases at V and 1 base at J, with 4 bases between. This CDR3 spans 14 amino acids.

The CDR3 DNA reads TGTGCCAGACAACTTTGGGCAGGCGGCTCCTACGAGCAGTACTTC. Translation gives CARQLWAGGSYEQYF. The rearrangement links TRBV7-9 to TRBJ2-7; D unclear. Trimming left V 9 bases short and J 0 bases short, with 18 bases between. Germline assignment: CDR1 SEHNR and CDR2 FQNEAQ (reference sequence). The CDR3 is made up of 15 amino acids.

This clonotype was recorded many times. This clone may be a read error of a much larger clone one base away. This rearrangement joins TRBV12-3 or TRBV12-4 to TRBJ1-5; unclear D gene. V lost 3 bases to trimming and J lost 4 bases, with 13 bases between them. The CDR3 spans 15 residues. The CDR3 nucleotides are TGTGCCAGCAGTTTCAATTCAAGTCCTAATCAGCCCCAGCATTTT. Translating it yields CASSFNSSPNQPQHF.

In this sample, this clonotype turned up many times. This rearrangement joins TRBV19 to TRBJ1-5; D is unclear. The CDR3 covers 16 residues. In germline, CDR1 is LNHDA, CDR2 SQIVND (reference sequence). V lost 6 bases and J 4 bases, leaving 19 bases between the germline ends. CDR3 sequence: CASSRRDRASNQPQHF. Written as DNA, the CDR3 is TGTGCCAGTAGCCGAAGAGACCGGGCCTCGAATCAGCCCCAGCATTTT.

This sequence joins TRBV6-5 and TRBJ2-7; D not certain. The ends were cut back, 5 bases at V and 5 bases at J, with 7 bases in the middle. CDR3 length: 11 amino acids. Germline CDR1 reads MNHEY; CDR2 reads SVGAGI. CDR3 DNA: TGTGCCAGCAGTAACACCCACGAGCAGTACTTC. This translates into CASSNTHEQYF.

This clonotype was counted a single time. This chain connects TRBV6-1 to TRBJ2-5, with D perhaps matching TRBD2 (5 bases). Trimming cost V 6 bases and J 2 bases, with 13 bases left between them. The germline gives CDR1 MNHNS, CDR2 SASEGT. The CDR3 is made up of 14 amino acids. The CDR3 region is CASSFLRVQETQYF. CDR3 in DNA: TGTGCCAGCAGCTTTTTGAGGGTTCAAGAGACCCAGTACTTC.

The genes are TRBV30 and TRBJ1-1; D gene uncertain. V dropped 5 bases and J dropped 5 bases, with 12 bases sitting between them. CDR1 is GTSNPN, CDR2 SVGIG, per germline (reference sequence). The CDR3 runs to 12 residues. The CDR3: CAWATGLTEAFF. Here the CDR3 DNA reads TGTGCCTGGGCCACGGGGTTGACTGAAGCTTTCTTT.

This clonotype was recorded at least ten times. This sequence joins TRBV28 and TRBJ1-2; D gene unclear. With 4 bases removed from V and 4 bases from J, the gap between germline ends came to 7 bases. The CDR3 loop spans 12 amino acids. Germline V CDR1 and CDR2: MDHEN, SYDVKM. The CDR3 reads CASSWRGYGYTF. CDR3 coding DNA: TGTGCCAGCAGTTGGCGGGGCTATGGCTACACCTTC.

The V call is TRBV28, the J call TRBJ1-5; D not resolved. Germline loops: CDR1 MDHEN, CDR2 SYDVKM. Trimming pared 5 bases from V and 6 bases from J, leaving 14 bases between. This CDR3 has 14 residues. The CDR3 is CASSEAPEIQPQHF. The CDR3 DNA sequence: TGTGCCAGCAGTGAAGCGCCGGAAATTCAGCCCCAGCATTTT.

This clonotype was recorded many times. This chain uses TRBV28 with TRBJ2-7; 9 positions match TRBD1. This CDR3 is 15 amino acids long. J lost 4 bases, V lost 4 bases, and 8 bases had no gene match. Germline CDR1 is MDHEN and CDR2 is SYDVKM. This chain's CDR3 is CASSSSRDRVYEQYF. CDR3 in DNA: TGTGCCAGCAGTTCCTCACGGGACAGGGTATACGAGCAGTACTTC.

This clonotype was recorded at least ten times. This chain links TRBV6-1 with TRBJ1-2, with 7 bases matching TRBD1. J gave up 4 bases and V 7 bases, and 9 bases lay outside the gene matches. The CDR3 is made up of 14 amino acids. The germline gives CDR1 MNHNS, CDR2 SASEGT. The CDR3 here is CASTPGQPFYGYTF. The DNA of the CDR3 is TGTGCCAGCACCCCGGGACAGCCTTTCTATGGCTACACCTTC.

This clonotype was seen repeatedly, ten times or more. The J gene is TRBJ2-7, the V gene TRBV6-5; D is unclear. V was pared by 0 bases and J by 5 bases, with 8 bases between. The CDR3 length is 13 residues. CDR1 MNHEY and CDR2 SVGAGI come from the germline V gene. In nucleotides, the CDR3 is TGTGCCAGCAGTTACTCCCGGGTCCACGAGCAGTACTTC. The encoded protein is CASSYSRVHEQYF.

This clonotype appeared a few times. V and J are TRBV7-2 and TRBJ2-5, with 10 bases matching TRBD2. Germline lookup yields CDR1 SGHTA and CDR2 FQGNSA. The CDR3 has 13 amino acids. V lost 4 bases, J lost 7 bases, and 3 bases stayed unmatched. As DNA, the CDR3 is TGTGCCAGCAGCTCGACTAGCGGGTGGACCCAGTACTTC. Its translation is CASSSTSGWTQYF.